What follows are 22 T cell receptor beta chains derived from one specimen sequenced in a study of blood T cell repertoires in COVID-19. The protocol was immunoSEQ multiplex PCR, while the TCRdb copy is restricted to in-frame clones and leaves out a portion. The sample contains some 320,000 clones, around nine tenths of which appear only once. The sequencing input was PBMCs or T cells enriched from blood (not recorded which). Receptor source: a woman aged 45-59 years who had been exposed to COVID-19.

The chain couples TRBV7-9 to TRBJ2-5, with a tentative D call TRBD1 (6 bases). Trimming stripped 5 bases from V and 1 base from J, with 11 bases between. CDR3 length: 14 residues. Germline values: CDR1 SEHNR, CDR2 FQNEAQ (reference sequence). The CDR3 DNA sequence: TGTGCCAGCAGCCAACCAGGGGTCCAAGAGACCCAGTACTTC. This translates into CASSQPGVQETQYF. The entire variable domain, with the rest obtained from reference TRBV7-9 and TRBJ2-5, is as follows: DTGVSQNPRHKITKRGQNVTFRCDPISEHNRLYWYRQTLGQGPEFLTYFQNEAQLEKSRLLSDRFSAERPKGSFSTLEIQRTEQGDSAMYLCASSQPGVQETQYFGPGTRLLVL.

The V gene is TRBV19, the J gene TRBJ2-1; possible D gene TRBD1, 6 bases. CDR1 is LNHDA, CDR2 SQIVND, per germline (reference sequence). The CDR3 has 14 residues. Trimming removed 5 bases from V and 6 bases from J, with 14 bases in between. DNA for the CDR3: TGTGCCAGTAGTCTCTGGGGGACAATCAATGAGCAGTTCTTC. It encodes CASSLWGTINEQFF.

The CDR3 DNA reads as TGTGCCAGCAGCCAAGGGGCAGAGCGGGGGGGCGTCCAGTACTTC. Its translation: CASSQGAERGGVQYF. The rearrangement links TRBV4-2 to TRBJ2-5; 10 bases are a match to TRBD2. The CDR3 covers 15 residues. V shed 1 base and J 10 bases; nucleotides not matched to a gene: 9. CDR1 and CDR2 from the germline V gene are LGHNA and YNFKEQ.

V is TRBV7-9 and J is TRBJ2-2, with 10 bases lining up with TRBD1. CDR3 length: 12 amino acids. The germline gives CDR1 SEHNR, CDR2 FQNEAQ (reference sequence). Germline trimming cut 5 bases from V and 14 bases from J; bases unmatched to any gene: 5. The chain's CDR3 is CASSMGQGFLFF. The CDR3 nucleotides read TGTGCCAGCAGCATGGGACAGGGGTTTCTGTTTTTT.

This rearrangement joins TRBV27 to TRBJ1-4, with TRBD1 matching 11 bases. V dropped 5 bases and J dropped 8; count of bases not matched to a gene: 10. The CDR3 consists of 16 residues. Germline V CDR1 and CDR2: MNHEY, SMNVEV (reference sequence). The CDR3 loop is CASSPGTGGRREKLFF. CDR3 coding DNA: TGTGCCAGCAGTCCCGGGACAGGGGGTAGGAGGGAAAAACTGTTTTTT.

The chain has TRBV2 and TRBJ2-1, with 13 nucleotides matching TRBD2. The V gene end was trimmed by 5 bases and the J gene end by 8 bases; junction bases not matched to a gene: 6. CDR1 and CDR2 (germline): SNHLY, FYNNEI. This CDR3 contains 15 residues. The CDR3 coding sequence is TGTGCCAGCAGTATACGGACTAGCGGGGGTGATGAGCAGTTCTTC. Encoded protein: CASSIRTSGGDEQFF. The complete variable domain, with remaining parts taken from reference TRBV2 and TRBJ2-1, reads EPEVTQTPSHQVTQMGQEVILRCVPISNHLYFYWYRQILGQKVEFLVSFYNNEISEKSEIFDDQFSVERPDGSNFTLKIRSTKLEDSAMYFCASSIRTSGGDEQFFGPGTRLTVL.

Written as DNA, the CDR3 is TGTGCCAGCAGTGACCGCATCGGACAGGGTTGGGAGGAGCTGTTTTTT. Translated, it gives CASSDRIGQGWEELFF. The chain links TRBV6-1 to TRBJ2-2, with 8 bases matching TRBD1. Per the germline V gene, CDR1 is MNHNS and CDR2 is SASEGT. The CDR3 covers 16 residues. J gave up 10 bases and V 3 bases, and 13 bases lay outside the gene matches.

The rearrangement joins TRBV5-1 to TRBJ2-7; D is ambiguous. Germline CDR1 and CDR2: SGHRS and YFSETQ. V lost 0 bases to trimming and J lost 1 base, with 8 bases between them. The CDR3 contains 14 residues. CDR3 DNA sequence: TGCGCCAGCAGCTTGGTTAGCTTTTCCTACGAGCAGTACTTC. Translation gives CASSLVSFSYEQYF. The full variable domain, completed using reference TRBV5-1 and TRBJ2-7, is KAGVTQTPRYLIKTRGQQVTLSCSPISGHRSVSWYQQTPGQGLQFLFEYFSETQRNKGNFPGRFSGRQFSNSRSEMNVSTLELGDSALYLCASSLVSFSYEQYFGPGTRLTVT.

This chain links TRBV6-1 with TRBJ1-2; D perhaps matches TRBD1 (6 bases). Germline V gives CDR1 MNHNS, CDR2 SASEGT. The ends were cut back, 4 bases at V and 6 bases at J, with 12 bases in the middle. The CDR3 is 13 amino acids. DNA for the CDR3: TGTGCCAGCAGTGGATGGACAGCTGATGGCTACACCTTC. It is translated as CASSGWTADGYTF.

This sequence joins TRBV3-1 (or the pseudogene TRBV3-2) and TRBJ1-3; no reliable D call. Germline CDR1 reads LGHDT; CDR2 reads YNNKEL (reference sequence). This CDR3 contains 16 residues. Trimming took off 0 bases at V and 1 base at J, with 10 bases between the two ends. CDR3 in DNA: TGTGCCAGCAGCCAAGAATCCCTCGAGTCTGGAAACACCATATATTTT. It encodes CASSQESLESGNTIYF.

V usage is TRBV29-1 and J usage is TRBJ1-1, with 8 bases fitting TRBD1. The V gene's germline CDR1 is SQVTM and CDR2 ANQGSEA. The J segment lost 0 bases and the V segment lost 7 bases, leaving 4 bases of the junction unmatched. This CDR3 comprises 13 residues. CDR3 sequence: CSAQGGLNTEAFF. DNA of the CDR3: TGCAGCGCACAGGGGGGGTTGAACACTGAAGCTTTCTTT.

This sequence joins TRBV5-1 and TRBJ2-7; 7 bases match TRBD1. Germline V gives CDR1 SGHRS, CDR2 YFSETQ. Unmatched junction bases numbered 5, after V lost 2 bases and J lost 0 bases. There are 15 residues in the CDR3. The CDR3 region has the DNA TGCGCCAGCAGCTTTACAGGGGTCAGCTCCTACGAGCAGTACTTC. Residues: CASSFTGVSSYEQYF.

The chain employs TRBV6-5 and TRBJ2-2, with D perhaps matching TRBD1 (6 bases). Germline CDR1 MNHEY, CDR2 SVGAGI. This CDR3 is 13 amino acids long. Trimming removed 10 bases at V and 7 bases at J, with 16 bases between. The CDR3 DNA sequence: TGTGCCATCCGAACTCCCAGGGGCGGGGAGCTGTTTTTT. The encoded protein is CAIRTPRGGELFF.

The CDR3 nucleotides are TGTGCCAGCAGCTTCTCCGCGATCGAGACCGGGGAGCTGTTTTTT. As protein: CASSFSAIETGELFF. V gene TRBV7-9 combines with J gene TRBJ2-2; D unresolved. The length of the CDR3 is 15 residues. Germline CDR1 is SEHNR and CDR2 is FQNEAQ (reference sequence). Trimming took 3 bases from V and 5 from J, leaving 13 bases between them.

V and J are TRBV30 and TRBJ1-1, with D uncertain. The germline V gene has CDR1 GTSNPN and CDR2 SVGIG (reference sequence). This CDR3 has 13 amino acids. V dropped 1 base and J dropped 2 bases, with 8 bases sitting between them. The CDR3 DNA follows: TGTGCCTGGAGTGCACAGATAAACACTGAAGCTTTCTTT. It specifies CAWSAQINTEAFF. Complete variable domain (other parts from reference TRBV30 and TRBJ1-1): SQTIHQWPATLVQPVGSPLSLECTVEGTSNPNLYWYRQAAGRGLQLLFYSVGIGQISSEVPQNLSASRPQDRQFILSSKKLLLSDSGFYLCAWSAQINTEAFFGQGTRLTVV.

The chain employs TRBV10-3 and TRBJ2-7; weak D call: TRBD2 (5 bases). The germline gives CDR1 ENHRY, CDR2 SYGVKD. The V end lost 10 bases, the J end lost 6 bases, and 19 bases lay between the germline ends. The CDR3 sequence is 13 residues long. Here the CDR3 reads CATRRERAGEQYF. DNA of the CDR3: TGTGCCACCAGAAGGGAGAGGGCCGGCGAGCAGTACTTC.

This rearrangement joins TRBV11-2 to TRBJ1-2; a weak D match, TRBD1 (6 bases). The V gene lost 5 bases and the J gene lost 5 bases, with 15 bases spanning the gap. CDR1 SGHAT and CDR2 FQNNGV come from the germline V gene. The CDR3 runs 14 residues. The CDR3: CASSRLRTEYGYTF. The CDR3 DNA reads as TGTGCCAGCAGCCGTTTGAGGACAGAGTATGGCTACACCTTC.

The V gene is TRBV19, the J gene TRBJ1-5; D is ambiguous. V lost 0 bases, J lost 0 bases, and 12 bases lay in between. The CDR3 sequence is 17 residues long. CDR1 is LNHDA, CDR2 SQIVND, per germline (reference sequence). The CDR3 spells CASSIDITAYSNQPQHF. CDR3 nucleotide sequence: TGTGCCAGTAGTATAGATATAACCGCCTATAGCAATCAGCCCCAGCATTTT.

This rearrangement joins TRBV2 to TRBJ2-7; 11 positions agree with TRBD2. The junction had 9 bases not matched to a gene; V was cut back by 7 bases and J by 4 bases. CDR1 SNHLY and CDR2 FYNNEI come from the germline V gene. The CDR3 sequence is 15 residues long. As DNA, the CDR3 is TGTGCCAGCAACCTAGCGGGGGGCGGCGCGTACGAGCAGTACTTC. This translates into CASNLAGGGAYEQYF. The entire variable domain, with the rest obtained from reference TRBV2 and TRBJ2-7, is as follows: EPEVTQTPSHQVTQMGQEVILRCVPISNHLYFYWYRQILGQKVEFLVSFYNNEISEKSEIFDDQFSVERPDGSNFTLKIRSTKLEDSAMYFCASNLAGGGAYEQYFGPGTRLTVT.

The chain carries TRBV18 and TRBJ1-2; D possibly corresponds to TRBD1 (6 bases). The CDR3 has 14 residues. Trimming pared 2 bases from V and 2 bases from J, leaving 9 bases between. CDR1 and CDR2 (germline): KGHSH, LQKENI. In nucleotides, the CDR3 is TGTGCCAGCTCACCAGACAGGCTAAACTATGGCTACACCTTC. Protein sequence: CASSPDRLNYGYTF.

The genes are TRBV15 and TRBJ2-4; TRBD2 agrees at 9 bases. This CDR3 spans 16 amino acids. J was trimmed by 6 bases and V by 1 base; bases with no gene match: 7. Germline values: CDR1 LNHNV, CDR2 YYDKDF (reference sequence). CDR3 nucleotide sequence: TGTGCCACCAGCAGAGTGGGGTATAGCGGGGGAAACATTCAGTACTTC. This encodes CATSRVGYSGGNIQYF.

This rearrangement joins TRBV20-1 to TRBJ1-6; weak D call: TRBD1 (6 bases). CDR1 is DFQATT, CDR2 SNEGSKA, per germline (reference sequence). The length of the CDR3 is 13 residues. With 6 bases removed from V and 7 bases from J, the gap between germline ends came to 13 bases. The CDR3 DNA follows: TGCAGTGCGAGTCCTAGGGGGAATTCACCCCTCCACTTT. It is translated as CSASPRGNSPLHF.